This TCR beta chain was sequenced in a study of T cells after yellow fever vaccination. On the study more broadly: SMART-Seq v4 Ultra Low Input handled preparation of low-cell-number fractions. Whole-study findings and limits: Only a minor proportion of clonotypes was detected across both CD4 and CD8 compartments. FACS-sorted repertoires could contain abundant clonotypes contaminating from the bulk population. Subsequent booster samples again held most clones from primary vaccination (more than 95% CD4, approximately 85% CD8).

This clonotype was observed a few times. Antigen unknown. From the 5' RACE reads, TCRdb called clonotypes with MiXCR, one entry per CDR3 protein. The sample lists around 600,000 distinct CDR3 sequences, 9% to 15% seen once, with 15% in the top ten. CDR3 size: 13 residues. Germline V gene sequence: CDR1 KGHDR, CDR2 SFDVKD. V lost 7 bases and J lost 5, with 13 bases in between. The sequencing here drew on PBMCs, taken on the day of the yellow fever booster vaccination. The V and J genes are TRBV24-1 and TRBJ1-1, with D possibly TRBD1 on 6 matching bases. This clonotype was obtained from a man aged 25-45 years who received the YFV17D yellow fever vaccine. The CDR3 protein is CATRDGQGTEAFF. CDR3 coding DNA: TGTGCCACCAGGGATGGGCAGGGGACTGAAGCTTTCTTT.